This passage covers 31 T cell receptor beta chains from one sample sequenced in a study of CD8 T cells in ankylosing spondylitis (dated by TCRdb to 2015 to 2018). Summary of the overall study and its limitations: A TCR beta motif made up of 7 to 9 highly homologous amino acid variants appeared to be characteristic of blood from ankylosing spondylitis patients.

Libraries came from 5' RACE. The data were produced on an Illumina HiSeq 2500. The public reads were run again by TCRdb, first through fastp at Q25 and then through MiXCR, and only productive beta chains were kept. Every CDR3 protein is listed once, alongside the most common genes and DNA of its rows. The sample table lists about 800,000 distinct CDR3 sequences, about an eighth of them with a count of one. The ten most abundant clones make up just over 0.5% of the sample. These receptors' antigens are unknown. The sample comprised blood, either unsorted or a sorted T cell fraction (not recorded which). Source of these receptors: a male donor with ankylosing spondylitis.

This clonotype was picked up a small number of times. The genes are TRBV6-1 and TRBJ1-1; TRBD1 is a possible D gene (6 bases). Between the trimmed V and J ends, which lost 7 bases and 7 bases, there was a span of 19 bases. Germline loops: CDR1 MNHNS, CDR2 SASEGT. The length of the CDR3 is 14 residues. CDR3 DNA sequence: TGTGCCAGCAAGGGTTACAGGGAGAGGGATGAAGCTTTCTTT. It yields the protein CASKGYRERDEAFF.

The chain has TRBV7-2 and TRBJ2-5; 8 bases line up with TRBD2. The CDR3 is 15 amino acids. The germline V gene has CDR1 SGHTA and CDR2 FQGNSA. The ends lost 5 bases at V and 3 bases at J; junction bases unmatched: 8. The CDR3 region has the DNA TGTGCCAGCAGCGGGCCGGGGGGGGAAGAAGAGACCCAGTACTTC. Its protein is CASSGPGGEEETQYF.

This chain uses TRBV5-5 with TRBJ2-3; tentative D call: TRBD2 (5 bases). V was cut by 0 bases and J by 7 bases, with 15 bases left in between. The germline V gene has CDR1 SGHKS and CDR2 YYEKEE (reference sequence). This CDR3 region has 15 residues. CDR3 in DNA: TGTGCCAGCAGCTTGGCCGTTGGGAGACAAAATACGCAGTATTTT. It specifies CASSLAVGRQNTQYF. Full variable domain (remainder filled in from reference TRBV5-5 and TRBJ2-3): DAGVTQSPTHLIKTRGQQVTLRCSPISGHKSVSWYQQVLGQGPQFIFQYYEKEERGRGNFPDRFSARQFPNYSSELNVNALLLGDSALYLCASSLAVGRQNTQYFGPGTRLTVL.

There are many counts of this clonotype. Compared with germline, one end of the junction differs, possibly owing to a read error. In nucleotides, the CDR3 is TGTGCCAGCAGTTTATCAAGAGGGAACGCTGAAGCTTTCTTT. Translation gives CASSLSRGNAEAFF. The chain couples TRBV27 to TRBJ1-1; D is uncertain. CDR1 and CDR2 (germline): MNHEY, SMNVEV (reference sequence). The CDR3 covers 14 residues.

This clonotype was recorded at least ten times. The CDR3, as DNA: TGCAGCGTAGCTACACCCCGGGACTCACTCTATGGCTACACCTTC. Translation gives CSVATPRDSLYGYTF. The V call is TRBV29-1, the J call TRBJ1-2; the D gene is possibly TRBD1 (5 bases). Per the germline V gene, CDR1 is SQVTM and CDR2 is ANQGSEA. Trimming removed 6 bases from V and 4 bases from J, with 21 bases in between. CDR3 length: 15 amino acids. The variable domain in full, completed from reference TRBV29-1 and TRBJ1-2, reads SAVISQKPSRDICQRGTSLTIQCQVDSQVTMMFWYRQQPGQSLTLIATANQGSEATYESGFVIDKFPISRPNLTFSTLTVSNMSPEDSSIYLCSVATPRDSLYGYTFGSGTRLTVV.

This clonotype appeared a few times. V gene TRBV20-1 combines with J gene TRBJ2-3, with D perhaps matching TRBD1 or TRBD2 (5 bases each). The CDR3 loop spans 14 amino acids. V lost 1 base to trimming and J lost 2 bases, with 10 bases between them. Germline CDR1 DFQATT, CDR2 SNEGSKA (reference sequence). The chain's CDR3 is CSARVAGTTDTQYF. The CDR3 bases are TGCAGTGCTAGAGTGGCCGGGACCACAGATACGCAGTATTTT.

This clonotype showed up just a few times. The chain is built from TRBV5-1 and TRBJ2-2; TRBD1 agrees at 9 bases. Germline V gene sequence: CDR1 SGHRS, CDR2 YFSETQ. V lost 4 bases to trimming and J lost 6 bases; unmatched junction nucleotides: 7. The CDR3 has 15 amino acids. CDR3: CASSRDRAKPGELFF. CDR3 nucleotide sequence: TGCGCCAGCAGCAGGGACAGGGCGAAACCCGGGGAGCTGTTTTTT.

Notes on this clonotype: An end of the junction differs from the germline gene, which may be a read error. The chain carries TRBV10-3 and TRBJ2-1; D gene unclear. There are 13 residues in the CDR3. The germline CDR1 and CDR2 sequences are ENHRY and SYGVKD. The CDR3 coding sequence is TGTGCCATCAGTGCCTACTCCCACAATGAGCAGTTCTTC. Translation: CAISAYSHNEQFF.

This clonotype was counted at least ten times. This CDR3 reads CSAPKGGEDTQYF. CDR3 nucleotides: TGCAGTGCTCCGAAAGGTGGTGAGGATACGCAGTATTTT. The chain joins TRBV20-1 to TRBJ2-3; D gene uncertain. V was trimmed by 5 bases and J by 6 bases, leaving 15 bases between them. From germline, CDR1 is DFQATT and CDR2 SNEGSKA (reference sequence). The CDR3 totals 13 residues.

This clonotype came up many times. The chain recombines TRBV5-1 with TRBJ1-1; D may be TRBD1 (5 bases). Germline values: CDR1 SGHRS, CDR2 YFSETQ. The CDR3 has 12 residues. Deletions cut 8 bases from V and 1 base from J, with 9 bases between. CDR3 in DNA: TGCGCCAGTAGGGACCCGAACACTGAAGCTTTCTTT. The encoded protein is CASRDPNTEAFF.

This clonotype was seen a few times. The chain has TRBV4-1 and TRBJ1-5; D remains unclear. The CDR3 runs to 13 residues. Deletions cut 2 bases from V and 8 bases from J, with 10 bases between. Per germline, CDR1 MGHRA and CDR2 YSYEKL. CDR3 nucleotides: TGCGCCAGCAGCCAAATCGACGTGGAGCCCCAGCATTTT. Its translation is CASSQIDVEPQHF.

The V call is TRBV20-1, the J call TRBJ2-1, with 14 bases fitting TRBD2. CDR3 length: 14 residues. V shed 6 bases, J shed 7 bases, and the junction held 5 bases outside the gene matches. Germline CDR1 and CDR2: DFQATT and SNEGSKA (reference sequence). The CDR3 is CSAGTSGRKNEQFF. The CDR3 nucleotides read TGCAGTGCAGGGACTAGCGGGAGAAAGAATGAGCAGTTCTTC.

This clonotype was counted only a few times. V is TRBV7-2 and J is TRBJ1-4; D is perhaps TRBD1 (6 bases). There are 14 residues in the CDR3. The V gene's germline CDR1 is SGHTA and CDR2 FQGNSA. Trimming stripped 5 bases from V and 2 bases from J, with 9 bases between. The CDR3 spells CASSKGGTNEKLFF. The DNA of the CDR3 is TGTGCCAGCAGCAAAGGGGGGACTAATGAAAAACTGTTTTTT.

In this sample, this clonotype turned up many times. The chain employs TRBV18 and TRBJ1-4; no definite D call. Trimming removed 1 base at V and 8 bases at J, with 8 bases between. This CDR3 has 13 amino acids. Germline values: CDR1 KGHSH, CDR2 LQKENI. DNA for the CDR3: TGTGCCAGCTCACCACGGGTTGGGGAAAAACTGTTTTTT. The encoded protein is CASSPRVGEKLFF.

The DNA of the CDR3 is TGTGCCAGCAGCTCAGGGACGAACTCCTACGAGCAGTACTTC. This translates into CASSSGTNSYEQYF. The chain joins TRBV7-6 to TRBJ2-7; either TRBD1 or TRBD2 may fit D (5 bases each). The germline CDR1 and CDR2 sequences are SGHVS and FNYEAQ. Trimming cost V 4 bases and J 0 bases, with 10 bases left between them. The CDR3 loop spans 14 amino acids.

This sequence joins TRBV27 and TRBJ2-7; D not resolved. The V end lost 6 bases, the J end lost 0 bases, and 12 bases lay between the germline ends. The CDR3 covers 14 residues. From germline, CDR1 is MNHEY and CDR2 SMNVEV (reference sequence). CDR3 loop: CASRPVINSYEQYF. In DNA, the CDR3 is TGTGCCAGCAGACCCGTGATTAACTCCTACGAGCAGTACTTC.

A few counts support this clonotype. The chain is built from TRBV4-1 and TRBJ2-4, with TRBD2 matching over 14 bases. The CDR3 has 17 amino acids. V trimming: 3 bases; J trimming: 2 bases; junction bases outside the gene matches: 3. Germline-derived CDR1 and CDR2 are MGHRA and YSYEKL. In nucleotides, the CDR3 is TGCGCCAGCAGCCATGGACTAGCGGGAGGACCCAAAAACATTCAGTACTTC. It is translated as CASSHGLAGGPKNIQYF.

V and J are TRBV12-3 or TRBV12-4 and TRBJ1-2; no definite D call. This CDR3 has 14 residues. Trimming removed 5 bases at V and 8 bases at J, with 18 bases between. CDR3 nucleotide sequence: TGTGCCAGCAGTCCTTTCGGACGGGCTCGGGGCTACACCTTC. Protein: CASSPFGRARGYTF.

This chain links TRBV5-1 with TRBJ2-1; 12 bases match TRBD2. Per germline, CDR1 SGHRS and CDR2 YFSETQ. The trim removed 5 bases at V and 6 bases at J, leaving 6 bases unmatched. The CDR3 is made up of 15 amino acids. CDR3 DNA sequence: TGCGCCAGCAGGCGAGGGACTAGCGGGCGCAATGAGCAGTTCTTC. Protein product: CASRRGTSGRNEQFF.

CDR3 nucleotide sequence: TGTGCCAGCAGCCAAGGATCAGGGAACAATGAGCAGTTCTTC. Residues: CASSQGSGNNEQFF. V gene TRBV11-2 combines with J gene TRBJ2-1; possible D gene TRBD1, 5 bases. This CDR3 has 14 amino acids. The germline CDR1 and CDR2 sequences are SGHAT and FQNNGV. Between the trimmed V and J ends, which lost 5 bases and 5 bases, there was a span of 13 bases.

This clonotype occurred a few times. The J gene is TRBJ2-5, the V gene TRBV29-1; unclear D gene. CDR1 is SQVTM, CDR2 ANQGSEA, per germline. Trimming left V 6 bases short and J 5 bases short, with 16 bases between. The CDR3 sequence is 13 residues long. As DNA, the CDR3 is TGCAGCGTCCGCGCGATGTTTCGGGAGACCCAGTACTTC. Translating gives CSVRAMFRETQYF.

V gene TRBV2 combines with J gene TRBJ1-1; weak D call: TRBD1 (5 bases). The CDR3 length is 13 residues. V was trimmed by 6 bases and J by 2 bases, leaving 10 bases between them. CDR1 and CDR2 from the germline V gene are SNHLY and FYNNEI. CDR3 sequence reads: CASRGTGNTEAFF. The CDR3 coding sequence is TGTGCCAGCAGGGGGACGGGTAACACTGAAGCTTTCTTT.

The CDR3 region has the DNA TGTGCCAGCAGCTACTCCGGGACTACCTCCTACAATGAGCAGTTCTTC. This codes for CASSYSGTTSYNEQFF. The genes are TRBV7-2 and TRBJ2-1; 7 bases line up with TRBD2. Germline V gene sequence: CDR1 SGHTA, CDR2 FQGNSA. The CDR3 covers 16 residues. J lost 0 bases, V lost 4 bases, and 6 bases had no gene match.

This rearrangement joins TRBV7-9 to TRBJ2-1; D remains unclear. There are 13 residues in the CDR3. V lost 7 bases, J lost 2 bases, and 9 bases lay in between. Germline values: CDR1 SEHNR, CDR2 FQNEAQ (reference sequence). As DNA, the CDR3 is TGTGCCAGCACCCCGAACCCCTACAATGAGCAGTTCTTC. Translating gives CASTPNPYNEQFF.

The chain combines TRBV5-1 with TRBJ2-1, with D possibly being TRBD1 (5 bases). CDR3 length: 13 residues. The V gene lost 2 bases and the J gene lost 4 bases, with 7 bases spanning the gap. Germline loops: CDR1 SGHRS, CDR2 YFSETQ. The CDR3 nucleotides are TGCGCCAGCAGCTTTCAGGGATACAATGAGCAGTTCTTC. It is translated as CASSFQGYNEQFF.

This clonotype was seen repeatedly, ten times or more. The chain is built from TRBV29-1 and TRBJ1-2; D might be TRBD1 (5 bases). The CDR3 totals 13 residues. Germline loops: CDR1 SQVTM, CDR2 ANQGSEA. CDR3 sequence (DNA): TGCAGTTCTGACTCAGGGCCCTTGGATGGCTACACCTTC. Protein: CSSDSGPLDGYTF.

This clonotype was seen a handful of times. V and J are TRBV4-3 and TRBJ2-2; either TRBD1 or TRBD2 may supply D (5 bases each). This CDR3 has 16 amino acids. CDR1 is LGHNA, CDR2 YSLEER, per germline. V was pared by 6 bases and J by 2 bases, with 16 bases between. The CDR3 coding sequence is TGCGCCAGCAGGGGTGCCTGGGGGAGAAACACCGGGGAGCTGTTTTTT. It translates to CASRGAWGRNTGELFF.

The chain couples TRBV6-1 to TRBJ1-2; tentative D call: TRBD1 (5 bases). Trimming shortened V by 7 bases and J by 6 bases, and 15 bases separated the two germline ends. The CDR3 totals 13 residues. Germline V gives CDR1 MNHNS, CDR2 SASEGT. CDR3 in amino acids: CASKRGTGNGYTF. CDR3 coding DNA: TGTGCCAGCAAACGAGGGACGGGCAATGGCTACACCTTC.

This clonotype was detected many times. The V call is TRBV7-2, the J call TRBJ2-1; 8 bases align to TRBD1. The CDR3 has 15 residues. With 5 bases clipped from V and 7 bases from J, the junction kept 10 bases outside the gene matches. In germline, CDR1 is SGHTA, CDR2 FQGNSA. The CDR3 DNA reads TGTGCCAGCAGCCCTTGGACAGGGCTCGAGAATGAGCAGTTCTTC. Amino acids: CASSPWTGLENEQFF.

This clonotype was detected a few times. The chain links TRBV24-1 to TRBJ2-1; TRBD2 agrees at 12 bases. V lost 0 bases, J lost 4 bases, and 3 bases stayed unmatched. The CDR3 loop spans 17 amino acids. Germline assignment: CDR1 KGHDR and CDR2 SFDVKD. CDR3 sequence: CATSDLQGTSGYNEQFF. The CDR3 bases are TGTGCCACCAGTGATTTGCAAGGGACTAGCGGGTACAATGAGCAGTTCTTC.

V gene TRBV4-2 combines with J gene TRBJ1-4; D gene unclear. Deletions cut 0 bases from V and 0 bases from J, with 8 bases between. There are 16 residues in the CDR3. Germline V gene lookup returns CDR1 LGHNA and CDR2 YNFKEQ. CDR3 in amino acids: CASSQEKTATNEKLFF. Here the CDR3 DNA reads TGTGCCAGCAGCCAAGAGAAAACGGCAACTAATGAAAAACTGTTTTTT.